This T cell receptor (beta chain) originates from a study of blood T cell repertoires in COVID-19. The wider study: Researchers got acute and convalescent COVID-19 samples from the United States, Italy and Spain. The cDNA or gDNA used as material had been derived from T cells, B-cell-depleted T cells, or PBMCs.

Seattle cases were enrolled at active infection and followed longitudinally. The CDR3 length is 15 residues. Germline V gene data show CDR1 as MDHEN and CDR2 as SYDVKM. With V trimmed by 5 bases and J by 5 bases, 10 bases remained unmatched. Original handling: Scientists estimated how many nucleated cells there were by amplifying reference gene primers. Libraries were prepared by immunoSEQ multiplex PCR; TCRdb keeps only in-frame clonotypes and omits some of them. The DNA was the basis for D and trimming; V, J and clone size are from that table. Seen here are about 230,000 clones, 65% to 90% observed once, and the top ten hold 9.5% to 13%.

The source material was peripheral blood. The genes are TRBV28 and TRBJ1-1; 8 nucleotides match TRBD1. The receptor was isolated from a middle-aged man with COVID-19, enrolled during active disease. CDR3 sequence reads: CASSLKDRAGTEAFF. The DNA of the CDR3 is TGTGCCAGCAGTCTCAAGGACAGGGCGGGAACTGAAGCTTTCTTT.